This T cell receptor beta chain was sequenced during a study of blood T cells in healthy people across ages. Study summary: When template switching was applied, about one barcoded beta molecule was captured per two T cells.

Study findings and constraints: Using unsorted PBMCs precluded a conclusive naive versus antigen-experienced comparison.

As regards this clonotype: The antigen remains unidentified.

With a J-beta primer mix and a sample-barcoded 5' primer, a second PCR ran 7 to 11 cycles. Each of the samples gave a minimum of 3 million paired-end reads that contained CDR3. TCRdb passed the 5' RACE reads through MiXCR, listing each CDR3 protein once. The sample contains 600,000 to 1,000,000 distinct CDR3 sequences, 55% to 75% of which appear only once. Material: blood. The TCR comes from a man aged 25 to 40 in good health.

CDR3 DNA sequence: TGTGCCAGCAGTTTAGCGCAGGTGAAAGGGACGAGCTATGGCTACACCTTC. It codes for CASSLAQVKGTSYGYTF. V usage is TRBV12-3 or TRBV12-4 and J usage is TRBJ1-2, with D perhaps matching TRBD1 (5 bases). The CDR3 loop spans 17 amino acids. Trimming took 0 bases from V and 4 from J, leaving 18 bases between them.